This T cell receptor beta chain appears in the sequencing data of a study of control samples from healthy donors and cancer patients. Here immunoSEQ multiplex PCR was the method, and the copy in TCRdb shows in-frame clones only, minus some. The sample lists roughly 150,000 clones; 93% were seen once. The CDR3 sequence is 16 residues long. Losses at the gene ends were 4 bases for V and 5 bases for J; bases not matched to a gene: 14. Germline values: CDR1 SGHNT, CDR2 YYREEE (reference sequence). The chain has TRBV5-4 and TRBJ1-1, with 7 nucleotides matching TRBD1. The sequencing sample was made of blood. The clonotype originates from a man in his late teens or twenties in good health. The CDR3 protein is CASSRVGQVEGTEAFF. The CDR3 DNA follows: TGTGCCAGCAGCAGAGTAGGACAGGTAGAGGGTACTGAAGCTTTCTTT.